This T cell receptor (beta chain) was profiled in a study of PD-L1 blockade in urothelial cancer. CDR1 is SGHRS, CDR2 YFSETQ, per germline. With V trimmed by 4 bases and J by 3 bases, 6 bases remained unmatched. This CDR3 comprises 15 residues. Measured with immunoSEQ multiplex PCR; TCRdb has only the in-frame clones, and not every one. There are 75,000 to 95,000 clones in the sample; 90% to 95% occur only once, and approximately 9% lies in the top ten. The chain has TRBV5-1 and TRBJ2-7; 11 bases are a match to TRBD1. The sequencing here drew on PBMCs, taken around atezolizumab (anti-PD-L1) treatment. The receptor's source is a man in his 60s with urothelial cancer. The CDR3 nucleotides are TGCGCCAGCAGCCGGGGGGACAGGGGGATCTACGAGCAGTACTTC. This translates into CASSRGDRGIYEQYF.